What follows describes a single T cell receptor beta chain. Its binding antigen is unknown. No base-level quality is on record; no much larger clone is a single base apart. This sample is part of a study of T cells in tumors after PD-1 blockade (dated by TCRdb to about 2019). For the study in its entirety: Patients were excluded if they had prior checkpoint blockade, use of systemic immunosuppressants, or recent radiotherapy or other anti-cancer therapy within 4 weeks. An average of 113,528 TCR templates (range about 21,000-280,000) and 35,000 to 45,000 unique clonotypes was obtained for peripheral blood samples. Clinical response was assessed using RECIST version 1.1. To compare clonotypes in blood and tumor, bulk TCR sequencing was done on around 9 peripheral blood samples taken from roughly five patients. A subset of patients also received ongoing daily vismodegib 150 mg during anti-PD-1 treatment. Treatment consisted of either cemiplimab 350 mg every 2 weeks or pembrolizumab 200 mg every 3 weeks. Paired single-cell RNA and TCR sequencing was performed on site-matched tumors from BCC or SCC patients before and after anti-PD-1 therapy.

The paper as a whole reports these results and caveats: The source of novel T cell clones was not identified and could include lymphoid organs or rare unexpanded clones within the tumor or its periphery. Roughly 41% of the TCR clonotypes from tumors also showed up in blood, and some novel exhausted tumor clones were present in pre-treatment blood, which suggests peripheral recruitment.

The time point label, as the study defines it: after anti-PD-1 therapy. For bulk TCRbeta sequencing, genomic DNA was extracted from tumor biopsies or peripheral blood, and input amounts ranged from about 616 ng to 6,500 ng. Every patient had histologically proven advanced or metastatic basal or squamous cell carcinoma and was a poor candidate for surgical resection. The basal cell carcinoma cohort was made up of around eleven patients, and bulk tumor TCR sequencing was performed for several of these patients. The immunoSEQ platform was used for deep TCRbeta sequencing. From the authors' description of their analysis: For further analysis, only productive rearrangements were exported from the immunoSEQ Analyzer. Bulk TCRbeta clonotypes were assigned T cell phenotypes by matching to single-cell RNA+TCR-seq clones sharing the same TCRbeta sequence. Tumor enrichment of a clone was calculated by dividing the clone's tumor frequency by the clone's PBMC frequency, both taken from bulk TCR sequencing. TCRs were sorted with GLIPH into specificity groups, meaning clusters of distinct TCRs that share CDR3 motifs and likely recognize common antigens. This is the immuneACCESS table as TCRdb keeps it, with only in-frame sequences that have V and J called. A part of the clones is gone; compared with another copy, unresolved V genes explain less than half, and the rest is unexplained. V, J and clone size are those of that table, while D and trimming were read from the DNA. For this sample there are almost 35,000 clones; roughly 73% appear just once. The ten biggest clones cover 40% of the sample.

The cysteine opens and the phenylalanine closes a CDR3 of 18 amino acids. The read is trimmed to its CDR3 DNA, 54 bases read in frame from base 1. CDR1 and CDR2 (SGHTA, FQGNSA) derive from the germline V gene. From V the trimming removes 5 bases and from J it removes 6 bases, while the gene matches leave 14 bases of the junction unaccounted for. This chain joins TRBV7-2 to TRBJ2-2, with 11 middle bases fitting TRBD2. The sample was PBMCs, taken after anti-PD-1 treatment. The clonotype comes from a human donor with basal cell carcinoma. The nucleotide sequence reads as follows: TGTGCCAGCAGCCTTCCGGGGGGAGGACTAGCGGGTTCCGGGGAGCTGTTTTTT. This encodes CASSLPGGGLAGSGELFF.